Below, one T cell receptor (beta chain) is given with its context. Its target is not known. The CDR3 contains 15 residues. Per the germline V gene, CDR1 is SNHLY and CDR2 is FYNNEI. The germline V and J ends were trimmed by 0 bases and 4 bases, with 12 bases remaining between them. Each CDR3 protein is one row after TCRdb ran MiXCR on the reads. Of about 230,000 distinct CDR3 sequences in the sample, roughly 23% were seen once. This specimen belongs to a study of T cell repertoires in cytomegalovirus infection. Study summary: Both CMV infection and a matching HLA type were indicated by public TCR beta signatures. Study results and limitations: The study found HLA-C-restricted CMV-specific TCR beta clonotypes dominating the ex vivo response. The cumulative frequency of public TCR beta families identified carriers of CMV plus the relevant HLA.

The clonotype was recovered from a human donor in good health (CMV status not recorded). Some clones in this sample may be carry-over from other donors' samples. Sequenced: CD8+ T cells from PBMCs. The gene calls are TRBV2 and TRBJ1-2, with D tentatively TRBD1 (6 bases). The CDR3 here is CASSEAGRGPYGYTF. CDR3 DNA sequence: TGTGCCAGCAGTGAAGCCGGCAGGGGACCCTATGGCTACACCTTC.